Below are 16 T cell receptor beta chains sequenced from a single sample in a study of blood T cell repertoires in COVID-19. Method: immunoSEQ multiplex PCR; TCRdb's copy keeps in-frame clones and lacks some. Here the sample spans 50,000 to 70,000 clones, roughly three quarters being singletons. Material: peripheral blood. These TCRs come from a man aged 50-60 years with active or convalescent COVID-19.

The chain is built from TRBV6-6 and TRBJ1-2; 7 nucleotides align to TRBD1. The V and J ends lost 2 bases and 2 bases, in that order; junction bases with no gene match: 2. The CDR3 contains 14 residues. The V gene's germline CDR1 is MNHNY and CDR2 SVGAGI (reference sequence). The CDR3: CASSYQGVNYGYTF. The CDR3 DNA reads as TGTGCCAGCAGTTACCAGGGGGTCAACTATGGCTACACCTTC.

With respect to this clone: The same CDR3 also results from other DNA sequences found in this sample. CDR3 amino acids: CAWSGSNQPQHF. The CDR3 DNA reads as TGTGCCTGGAGCGGGAGCAATCAGCCCCAGCATTTT. The chain is built from TRBV30 and TRBJ1-5, with no clear D. The V end was cut by 3 bases, the J end by 1 base, with 4 bases between. CDR3 length equals 12 residues. Germline V gene data show CDR1 as GTSNPN and CDR2 as SVGIG (reference sequence). Using reference TRBV30 and TRBJ1-5 for the parts outside the CDR3, the full variable domain is SQTIHQWPATLVQPVGSPLSLECTVEGTSNPNLYWYRQAAGRGLQLLFYSVGIGQISSEVPQNLSASRPQDRQFILSSKKLLLSDSGFYLCAWSGSNQPQHFGDGTRLSIL.

The CDR3 nucleotides read TGTGCCAGCAGTGTAAATCGGAACACTGAAGCTTTCTTT. Protein product: CASSVNRNTEAFF. V usage is TRBV2 and J usage is TRBJ1-1, with D uncertain. Trimming shortened V by 4 bases and J by 1 base, and 7 bases separated the two germline ends. CDR1 and CDR2 from the germline V gene are SNHLY and FYNNEI. The CDR3 runs to 13 residues. Supplemented by reference TRBV2 and TRBJ1-1, the full variable domain reads EPEVTQTPSHQVTQMGQEVILRCVPISNHLYFYWYRQILGQKVEFLVSFYNNEISEKSEIFDDQFSVERPDGSNFTLKIRSTKLEDSAMYFCASSVNRNTEAFFGQGTRLTVV.

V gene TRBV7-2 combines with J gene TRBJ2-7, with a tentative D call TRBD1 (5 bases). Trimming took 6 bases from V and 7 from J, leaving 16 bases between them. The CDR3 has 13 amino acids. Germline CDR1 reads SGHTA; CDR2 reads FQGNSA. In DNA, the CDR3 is TGTGCCAGCAGTCCAGGGCTCGTGGGGGAGCAGTACTTC. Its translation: CASSPGLVGEQYF. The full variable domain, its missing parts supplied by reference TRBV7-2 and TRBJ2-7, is GAGVSQSPSNKVTEKGKDVELRCDPISGHTALYWYRQSLGQGLEFLIYFQGNSAPDKSGLPSDRFSAERTGGSVSTLTIQRTQQEDSAVYLCASSPGLVGEQYFGPGTRLTVT.

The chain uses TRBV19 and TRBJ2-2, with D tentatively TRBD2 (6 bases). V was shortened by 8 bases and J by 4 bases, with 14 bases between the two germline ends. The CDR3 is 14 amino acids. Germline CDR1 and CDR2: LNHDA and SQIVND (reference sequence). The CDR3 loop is CASRRDWGTGELFF. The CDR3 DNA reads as TGTGCCAGTCGCCGGGACTGGGGCACCGGGGAGCTGTTTTTT. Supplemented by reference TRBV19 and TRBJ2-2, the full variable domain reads DGGITQSPKYLFRKEGQNVTLSCEQNLNHDAMYWYRQDPGQGLRLIYYSQIVNDFQKGDIAEGYSVSREKKESFPLTVTSAQKNPTAFYLCASRRDWGTGELFFGEGSRLTVL.

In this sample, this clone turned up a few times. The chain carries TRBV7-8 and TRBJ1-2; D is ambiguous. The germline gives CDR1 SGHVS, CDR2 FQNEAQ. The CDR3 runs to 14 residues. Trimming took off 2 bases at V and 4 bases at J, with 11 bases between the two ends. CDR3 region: CASSLFPGLYGYTF. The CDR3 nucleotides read TGTGCCAGCAGCTTATTCCCAGGTCTCTATGGCTACACCTTC.

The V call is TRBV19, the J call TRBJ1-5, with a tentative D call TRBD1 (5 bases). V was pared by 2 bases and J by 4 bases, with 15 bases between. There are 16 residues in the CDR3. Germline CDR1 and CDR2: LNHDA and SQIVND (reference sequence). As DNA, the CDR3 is TGTGCCAGTAGTATAAGTTGGCCGGGGGAAAATCAGCCCCAGCATTTT. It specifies CASSISWPGENQPQHF.

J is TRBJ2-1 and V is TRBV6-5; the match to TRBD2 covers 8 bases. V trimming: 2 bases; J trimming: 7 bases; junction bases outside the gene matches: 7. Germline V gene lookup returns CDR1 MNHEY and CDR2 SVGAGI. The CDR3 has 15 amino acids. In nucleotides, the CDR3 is TGTGCCAGCAGTTACGAAAGCGGGAGTAGAAATGAGCAGTTCTTC. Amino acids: CASSYESGSRNEQFF.

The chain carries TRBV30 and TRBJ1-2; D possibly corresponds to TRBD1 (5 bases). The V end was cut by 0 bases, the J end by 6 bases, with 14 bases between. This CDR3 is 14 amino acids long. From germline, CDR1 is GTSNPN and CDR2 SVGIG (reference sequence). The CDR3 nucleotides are TGTGCCTGGAGTGTACTTGGAGGGGCGGATGGCTACACCTTC. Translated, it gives CAWSVLGGADGYTF.

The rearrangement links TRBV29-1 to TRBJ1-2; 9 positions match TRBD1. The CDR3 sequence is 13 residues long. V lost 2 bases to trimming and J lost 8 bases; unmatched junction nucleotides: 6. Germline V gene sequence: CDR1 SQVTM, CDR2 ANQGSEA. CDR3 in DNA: TGCAGCGTTGAATTGGGACAGGGCGGCGGCTACACCTTC. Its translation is CSVELGQGGGYTF.

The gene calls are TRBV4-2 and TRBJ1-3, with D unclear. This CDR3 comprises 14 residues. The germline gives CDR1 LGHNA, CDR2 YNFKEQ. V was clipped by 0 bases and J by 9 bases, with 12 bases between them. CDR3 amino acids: CASSQETEGGTIYF. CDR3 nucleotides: TGTGCCAGCAGCCAAGAGACGGAGGGCGGCACCATATATTTT.

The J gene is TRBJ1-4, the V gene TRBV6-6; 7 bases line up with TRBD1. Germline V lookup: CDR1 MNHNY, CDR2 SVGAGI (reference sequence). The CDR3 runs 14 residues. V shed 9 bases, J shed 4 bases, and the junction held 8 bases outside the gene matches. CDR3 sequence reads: CASGQGEVNEKLFF. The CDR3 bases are TGTGCCAGTGGGCAGGGGGAAGTTAATGAAAAACTGTTTTTT.

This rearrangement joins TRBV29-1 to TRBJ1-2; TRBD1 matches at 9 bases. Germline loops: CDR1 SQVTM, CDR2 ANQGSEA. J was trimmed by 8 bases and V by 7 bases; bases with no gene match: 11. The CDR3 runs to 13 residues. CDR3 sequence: CSAGTGGGGGYTF. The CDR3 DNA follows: TGCAGCGCCGGAACAGGGGGCGGAGGGGGCTACACCTTC.

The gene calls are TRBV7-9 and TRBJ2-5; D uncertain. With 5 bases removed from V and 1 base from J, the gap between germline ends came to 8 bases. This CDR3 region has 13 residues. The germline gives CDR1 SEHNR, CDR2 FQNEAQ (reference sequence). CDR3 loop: CASSLVAQETQYF. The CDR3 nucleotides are TGTGCCAGCAGCCTGGTAGCCCAAGAGACCCAGTACTTC.

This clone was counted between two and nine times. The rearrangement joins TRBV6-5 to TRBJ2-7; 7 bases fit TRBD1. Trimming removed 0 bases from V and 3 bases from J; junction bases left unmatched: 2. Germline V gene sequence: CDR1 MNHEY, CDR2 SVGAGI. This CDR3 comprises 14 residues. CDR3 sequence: CASSYSTGHYEQYF. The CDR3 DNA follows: TGTGCCAGCAGTTACTCGACAGGGCACTACGAGCAGTACTTC.

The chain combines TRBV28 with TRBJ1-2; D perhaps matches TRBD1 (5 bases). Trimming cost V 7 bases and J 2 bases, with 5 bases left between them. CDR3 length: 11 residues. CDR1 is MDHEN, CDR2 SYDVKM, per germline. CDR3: CASTGNYGYTF. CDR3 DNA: TGTGCCAGCACAGGGAACTATGGCTACACCTTC.